The 13 T cell receptor beta chains in this list originate from one sample, sequenced in a study of molecular identifiers for immune sequencing clone quantification. TCRdb processed the PCR reads anew with MiXCR; each CDR3 protein has one entry. The table shows roughly 630,000 distinct CDR3 sequences, with 25% occurring only once. The sequenced material came from naive CD8+ T cells from blood, with Jurkat cell RNA spiked in. Subset here: FACS-sorted CD8+CD4-CCR7+CD45RA+ naive T cells. Receptor source: a human donor in good health. Some libraries in this study had Jurkat cell RNA spiked in.

This clonotype was picked up many times. The chain carries TRBV6-6 and TRBJ2-2; D gene uncertain. Germline CDR1 is MNHNY and CDR2 is SVGAGI (reference sequence). The CDR3 totals 13 residues. V lost 8 bases and J 5 bases, leaving 12 bases between the germline ends. The CDR3 DNA reads as TGTGCCAGCCCCGGCTACCGGACCGGGGAGCTGTTTTTT. It specifies CASPGYRTGELFF.

This clonotype was counted many times. The chain is built from TRBV6-5 and TRBJ2-7; 7 bases fit TRBD2. The V segment lost 0 bases and the J segment 4 bases; nucleotides outside the gene matches: 6. This CDR3 is 15 amino acids long. Germline CDR1 reads MNHEY; CDR2 reads SVGAGI. CDR3 loop: CASSYSTGRGYEQYF. The CDR3 nucleotides read TGTGCCAGCAGTTACTCAACGGGGAGGGGATACGAGCAGTACTTC.

To note about this clonotype: This may come from a read error, since a much larger clone is one base off. This chain connects TRBV5-6 to TRBJ2-3; TRBD2 agrees at 7 bases. CDR1 is SGHDT, CDR2 YYEEEE, per germline. Trimming took 7 bases from V and 2 from J; bases not matched to a gene: 10. The CDR3 is 15 amino acids. The CDR3 spells CASGWGRDPTDTQYF. CDR3 sequence (DNA): TGTGCCAGCGGCTGGGGGAGGGACCCCACAGATACGCAGTATTTT.

Worth noting for this clonotype: This could be a read error, since a much larger clone is one nucleotide away. CDR3 sequence (DNA): TGTGCCAGCAGGACCGCGGGGGACGCGCAGGAAGAGACCCAGTACTTC. As protein: CASRTAGDAQEETQYF. This chain joins TRBV12-3 or TRBV12-4 and TRBJ2-5, with TRBD2 matching over 7 bases. J gave up 3 bases and V 6 bases, and 13 bases lay outside the gene matches. CDR3 size: 16 residues.

In the case of this clonotype: Possible read error: a much larger clone is one base away. The V call is TRBV2, the J call TRBJ2-3; 7 bases agree with TRBD1. The V segment lost 4 bases and the J segment 2 bases; nucleotides outside the gene matches: 6. The CDR3 loop spans 15 amino acids. The V gene's germline CDR1 is SNHLY and CDR2 FYNNEI. CDR3 bases: TGTGCCAGCAGTGGCAGGGGGACATTCACAGATACGCAGTATTTT. It yields the protein CASSGRGTFTDTQYF.

The sample holds a few counts of this clonotype. The V gene is TRBV27, the J gene TRBJ2-7; D ambiguous. Per the germline V gene, CDR1 is MNHEY and CDR2 is SMNVEV (reference sequence). The CDR3 runs to 14 residues. V lost 1 base and J lost 4, with 11 bases in between. CDR3 in amino acids: CASSLYLGKYEQYF. The CDR3 region has the DNA TGTGCCAGCAGTTTATATTTGGGAAAGTACGAGCAGTACTTC.

This clonotype came up many times. V gene TRBV7-8 combines with J gene TRBJ2-3, with D possibly called TRBD1 or TRBD2 (5 bases each). This CDR3 is 18 amino acids long. V lost 4 bases and J lost 2, with 22 bases in between. Germline CDR1 SGHVS, CDR2 FQNEAQ. CDR3 DNA: TGTGCCAGCAGCTCACCCCTAACCGGGACGGAGAACACAGATACGCAGTATTTT. Translating gives CASSSPLTGTENTDTQYF. The full variable domain, completed using reference TRBV7-8 and TRBJ2-3, is GAGVSQSPRYKVAKRGQDVALRCDPISGHVSLFWYQQALGQGPEFLTYFQNEAQLDKSGLPSDRFFAERPEGSVSTLKIQRTQQEDSAVYLCASSSPLTGTENTDTQYFGPGTRLTVL.

The sample holds many counts of this clonotype. The chain is built from TRBV30 and TRBJ1-1; no reliable D call. The V gene's germline CDR1 is GTSNPN and CDR2 SVGIG (reference sequence). Trimming removed 2 bases from V and 1 base from J, with 8 bases in between. The CDR3 has 13 amino acids. Here the CDR3 reads CAWSSQPNTEAFF. CDR3 DNA sequence: TGTGCCTGGAGTTCACAGCCGAACACTGAAGCTTTCTTT.

J is TRBJ2-1 and V is TRBV6-2 or TRBV6-3; D is perhaps TRBD1 (6 bases). The V gene's germline CDR1 is MNHEY and CDR2 SVGEGT. Trimming removed 3 bases at V and 9 bases at J, with 15 bases between. CDR3 length: 14 residues. The CDR3 nucleotides are TGTGCCAGCAGTTATTTGGGGGCGAGGGTTGAGCAGTTCTTC. This translates into CASSYLGARVEQFF.

The CDR3 loop is CSARQAYQETQYF. The CDR3 DNA follows: TGCAGTGCCAGACAGGCCTACCAAGAGACCCAGTACTTC. This sequence joins TRBV20-1 and TRBJ2-5; D perhaps matches TRBD1 (6 bases). V was shortened by 6 bases and J by 0 bases, with 11 bases between the two germline ends. The germline gives CDR1 DFQATT, CDR2 SNEGSKA (reference sequence). The CDR3 is made up of 13 amino acids.

This clonotype has ten or more counts. The chain couples TRBV5-1 to TRBJ1-1, with TRBD1 matching over 7 bases. The CDR3 spans 15 residues. Germline V lookup: CDR1 SGHRS, CDR2 YFSETQ. Trimming removed 2 bases from V and 5 bases from J; junction bases left unmatched: 9. In DNA form, the CDR3 reads TGCGCCAGCAGCTTTCGGACAGGAGAAGTGACTGAAGCTTTCTTT. Translated: CASSFRTGEVTEAFF.

V is TRBV11-3 and J is TRBJ2-2; 12 bases map to TRBD2. Germline loops: CDR1 SGHNT, CDR2 YENEEA. This CDR3 is 17 amino acids long. The J segment lost 6 bases and the V segment lost 4 bases, leaving 9 bases of the junction unmatched. CDR3 residues: CASSSDALAGGAGELFF. CDR3 nucleotides: TGTGCCAGCAGCTCCGACGCACTAGCGGGAGGCGCCGGGGAGCTGTTTTTT. Supplemented by reference TRBV11-3 and TRBJ2-2, the full variable domain reads EAGVVQSPRYKIIEKKQPVAFWCNPISGHNTLYWYLQNLGQGPELLIRYENEEAVDDSQLPKDRFSAERLKGVDSTLKIQPAELGDSAVYLCASSSDALAGGAGELFFGEGSRLTVL.

J is TRBJ2-1 and V is TRBV6-5; a weak D match, TRBD2 (6 bases). Trimming took off 0 bases at V and 10 bases at J, with 10 bases between the two ends. The CDR3 has 13 residues. Germline V lookup: CDR1 MNHEY, CDR2 SVGAGI. Here the CDR3 reads CASSYSAGFEQFF. DNA for the CDR3: TGTGCCAGCAGTTACTCGGCGGGGTTCGAGCAGTTCTTC.